This T cell receptor beta chain was profiled in a study of tumor-infiltrating lymphocytes in primary liver carcinoma. From 500 ng of total RNA, TCR beta-specific cDNA was reverse-transcribed using a constant-region primer. Amplification in three nested multiplex PCR rounds with slightly modified ARM-PCR gave rise to TCR beta libraries. A C-beta reverse primer was combined with TRBV1-TRBV30 forward primers in the first two PCR rounds, and each round had approximately 10 cycles. TCRdb re-called the multiplex PCR reads with MiXCR, one entry per CDR3 protein. The sample has 300,000 to 350,000 distinct CDR3 sequences; around 60% are singletons. The CDR3 sequence is 12 residues long. V gave up 4 bases and J gave up 5 bases, with 9 bases separating them. Per germline, CDR1 SQVTM and CDR2 ANQGSEA. At least ten counts were recorded for this clonotype. Germline DNA was extracted alongside blood RNA, which was obtained from unsorted whole blood.

Sequencing input: peripheral blood. The chain is built from TRBV29-1 and TRBJ2-1; no firm D call. This TCR was recovered from a man aged 40-49 years with primary liver carcinoma and hepatitis B virus infection. The DNA of the CDR3 is TGCAGCGTTGTTTGGAAGGACAATGAGCAGTTCTTC. Translation gives CSVVWKDNEQFF.